Listed below are T cell receptor beta chains from one sample, sequenced in a study of early T cells in non-severe SARS-CoV-2 infection. One entry per CDR3 protein results from TCRdb running MiXCR on the 5' RACE reads. The sample records around 71,000 distinct CDR3 sequences, 9% to 10% being singletons. Sequenced here: whole blood, sampled at baseline. Receptors originate from an adult who was a healthcare worker with PCR-confirmed SARS-CoV-2 infection or an uninfected control (not recorded which). Each CDR3 is given with its conserved first and last residue. Each record gives: D gene, clone size, V gene, J gene, CDR3 DNA, CDR3 protein. D genes are given only for firm matches. Clone size, where shown, is once, few, many, or a class for clones that have expanded.

NA	many	TRBV6-1	TRBJ2-7	TGTGCCAGCGCCCCAGGGGAGTCCTACGAGCAGTACTTC	CASAPGESYEQYF
NA	few	TRBV6-2/TRBV6-3	TRBJ2-4	TGTGCCAGCAGTGTTCCGACAGACCCGGCCAAAAACATTCAGTACTTC	CASSVPTDPAKNIQYF
NA	NA	TRBV10-2	TRBJ1-2	TGCGCCAGCAGCGGGGAAAAAGGGGGTCGTGGCTATGGCTACACCTTC	CASSGEKGGRGYGYTF
NA	many	TRBV19	TRBJ2-7	TGTGCCAGTAGATACTCCGGGTCAACGTACGAGCAGTACTTC	CASRYSGSTYEQYF
NA	NA	TRBV29-1	TRBJ2-3	TGCAGCGACAAGTACGATACAGATACGCAGTATTTT	CSDKYDTDTQYF
TRBD2	NA	TRBV3-1	TRBJ2-3	TGTGCCAGCAGCCAGGTGACTAGCGGGAGAGAGGATACGCAGTATTTT	CASSQVTSGREDTQYF
NA	NA	TRBV4-2	TRBJ1-2	TGTGCCAGCAGCCCAAGCGTCACAGCATATGGCTACACCTTC	CASSPSVTAYGYTF
NA	few	TRBV21-1	TRBJ2-1	TGTGCCAGCAGCAAATCAAGAGACAATGAGCAGTTCTTC	CASSKSRDNEQFF
TRBD2	many	TRBV27	TRBJ2-5	TGTGCCAGCAGTTTCGACCTGGGGGGGAGCCAGTACTTC	CASSFDLGGSQYF
NA	many	TRBV7-9	TRBJ1-1	TGTGCCAGCAGCCTCACAGGGATTGAAACTGAAGCTTTCTTT	CASSLTGIETEAFF
TRBD1	NA	TRBV2	TRBJ1-2	TGTGCCAGCACCCGGGACAGGGACTATGGCTACACCTTC	CASTRDRDYGYTF
TRBD1	many	TRBV7-8	TRBJ1-5	TGTGCCAGCAGCCGGAGTCGGGGACAGGGGAATCAGCCCCAGCATTTT	CASSRSRGQGNQPQHF
NA	many	TRBV12-3/TRBV12-4	TRBJ1-2	TGTGCCAGCAGTTCCAGGGACGGCAACTATGGCTACACCTTC	CASSSRDGNYGYTF
TRBD2	NA	TRBV7-2	TRBJ2-2	TGTGCCAGCAGCCCCCTAGCGGGAGGAGTCACCGGGGAGCTGTTTTTT	CASSPLAGGVTGELFF
NA	NA	TRBV6-2/TRBV6-3	TRBJ2-2	TGTGCCAGCAGTTACTCATCAGGTTTAGCCGGGGAGCTGTTTTTT	CASSYSSGLAGELFF